The present T cell receptor (beta chain) was sequenced within a study of T-cell reconstitution after alpha-beta-depleted transplantation in children. The CDR3 is made up of 16 amino acids. Germline V lookup: CDR1 MNHEY, CDR2 SVGAGI. V trimming: 2 bases; J trimming: 4 bases; junction bases outside the gene matches: 7. Unique molecular identifiers were used to barcode this TCRbeta library. One entry per CDR3 protein, called by TCRdb with MiXCR from the PCR reads. This sample has over 550,000 distinct CDR3 sequences; about 10% occur once, and the top ten carry less than 5%. The chain has TRBV6-5 and TRBJ2-3, with 9 bases that match TRBD2. Sample: PBMCs from the stem cell graft donor, taken from the stem cell graft. The origin of this receptor is a human donor who donated a stem cell graft to a child with acute myeloid leukemia. Here the CDR3 DNA reads TGTGCCAGCAGTTACGGTAGCGGGAGCTCCCCAGATACGCAGTATTTT. Amino acid sequence: CASSYGSGSSPDTQYF.